This note documents a single T cell receptor beta chain sequence. What it binds is unknown. The source of the sample is a study of cytomegalovirus exposure and HLA in healthy donors. Findings and limits, study-wide: While the bulk of TCR sequences proved rare, some public TCRs turned up in many donors. Three chains tied to CMV proved CMV antigen-specific in vitro. A list of roughly 160 TCR beta chains associated with cytomegalovirus was given.

Germline CDR1 reads MNHNY; CDR2 reads SVGAGI (reference sequence). Germline trimming cut 2 bases from V and 7 bases from J; bases unmatched to any gene: 3. The CDR3 length is 14 residues. Libraries were prepared by immunoSEQ multiplex PCR; TCRdb keeps only in-frame clonotypes and omits some of them. The data show 71,000 or so clones, 94% seen once. The receptor was derived from a woman aged 18-35 years in good health and CMV-seropositive. The sample taken for sequencing was PBMCs. The chain couples TRBV6-6 to TRBJ1-5, with TRBD1 identical over 9 bases. The CDR3 DNA reads TGTGCCAGCAGTTACCGGGACAGGGTACAGCCCCAGCATTTT. This gives the protein CASSYRDRVQPQHF.